This T cell receptor beta chain emerged from a study of shared clonotypes between healthy human individuals. Comments on this clone: At one end, the junction sequence differs from germline, possibly due to a read error.

Germline CDR1 reads SSHAT; CDR2 reads FNYEAQ (reference sequence). This CDR3 spans 13 amino acids. Some clones are missing from TCRdb's copy, which holds only in-frame ones; the method was immunoSEQ multiplex PCR. This sample has about 1 million clones; around 74% occur once, and the top ten carry roughly 1.4%. The sample was memory CD4+ T cells sorted from blood. Subset meaning: CD45RA-negative fraction. The V call is TRBV7-7, the J call TRBJ1-6, with a weak D call TRBD1 (6 bases). This clonotype was obtained from a man aged 18 to 29 in good health. CDR3 nucleotide sequence: TGTGCTAGCAGCTTAGGGGGGGATTCACCCCTCCACTTT. Residues: CASSLGGDSPLHF.